Below, 15 T cell receptor beta chains from the same sample are listed, as sequenced in a study of technical replicates of blood from a few donors (TCRdb year 2017). Library method: the immunoSEQ multiplex PCR assay. In its TCRdb copy, this immuneACCESS table keeps in-frame sequences only and misses some clones. Where compared with another copy, unresolved V genes explain less than half of these, and the others have no known cause. This sample comprises roughly 70,000 clones, roughly 94% of them detected only once. Jointly, the top ten make up roughly 0.37% of the sample. Sequenced material: T cells isolated from PBMCs. Receptors were obtained from a human donor in good health.

The chain links TRBV2 to TRBJ2-7, with D unresolved. The length of the CDR3 is 12 residues. V was cut by 5 bases and J by 2 bases, with 7 bases left in between. Germline V lookup: CDR1 SNHLY, CDR2 FYNNEI. The CDR3 loop reads CASSISAYEQYF. For the CDR3, the DNA is TGTGCCAGCAGTATCAGCGCCTACGAGCAGTACTTC.

The V call is TRBV9, the J call TRBJ2-2; D might be TRBD1 (6 bases). This CDR3 is 15 amino acids long. Germline CDR1 and CDR2: SGDLS and YYNGEE. Trimming removed 4 bases from V and 7 bases from J, with 17 bases in between. CDR3 loop: CASSNRWGPDGELFF. As DNA, the CDR3 is TGTGCCAGCAGCAACCGATGGGGGCCGGACGGGGAGCTGTTTTTT.

The chain has TRBV11-3 and TRBJ2-2; 8 positions match TRBD2. Trimming cost V 5 bases and J 4 bases; bases outside gene matches: 6. The CDR3 contains 15 residues. Per germline, CDR1 SGHNT and CDR2 YENEEA. The CDR3, as DNA: TGTGCCAGCAGCATCCGGGGGGGCTTCACCGGGGAGCTGTTTTTT. It is translated as CASSIRGGFTGELFF. The variable domain in full, completed from reference TRBV11-3 and TRBJ2-2, reads EAGVVQSPRYKIIEKKQPVAFWCNPISGHNTLYWYLQNLGQGPELLIRYENEEAVDDSQLPKDRFSAERLKGVDSTLKIQPAELGDSAVYLCASSIRGGFTGELFFGEGSRLTVL.

The genes are TRBV7-2 and TRBJ2-1; 9 nucleotides match TRBD1. V was pared by 4 bases and J by 7 bases, with 5 bases of the junction left unmatched. CDR3 length: 14 amino acids. Germline V gene sequence: CDR1 SGHTA, CDR2 FQGNSA. This chain's CDR3 is CASSWDRVGNEQFF. CDR3 sequence (DNA): TGTGCCAGCAGCTGGGACAGGGTGGGAAATGAGCAGTTCTTC.

The rearrangement uses TRBV4-3 and TRBJ2-2, with a weak D call TRBD2 (5 bases). Germline CDR1 LGHNA, CDR2 YSLEER. The CDR3 length is 16 residues. V was shortened by 0 bases and J by 7 bases, with 15 bases between the two germline ends. The CDR3 reads CASSQDSAWRVGELFF. The CDR3 DNA sequence: TGCGCCAGCAGCCAAGATAGCGCCTGGAGAGTCGGGGAGCTGTTTTTT.

The J gene is TRBJ2-5, the V gene TRBV5-6; TRBD2 aligns across 12 bases. The CDR3 is 16 amino acids. The trim removed 3 bases at V and 1 base at J, leaving 4 bases unmatched. CDR1 is SGHDT and CDR2 is YYEEEE in the germline V gene. The CDR3 protein is CASSSPLAGGQETQYF. The CDR3 DNA sequence: TGTGCCAGCAGCTCGCCACTAGCGGGAGGCCAAGAGACCCAGTACTTC.

This chain links TRBV5-1 with TRBJ2-7; D remains unclear. With 3 bases removed from V and 6 bases from J, the gap between germline ends came to 22 bases. The CDR3 covers 16 residues. Per the germline V gene, CDR1 is SGHRS and CDR2 is YFSETQ. CDR3 amino acids: CASSSQAGPPEAEQYF. In DNA form, the CDR3 reads TGCGCCAGCAGCTCCCAAGCAGGTCCTCCCGAAGCCGAGCAGTACTTC.

The CDR3 sequence: CAWSPGQFGYTF. In DNA, the CDR3 is TGTGCCTGGAGTCCGGGACAGTTTGGCTACACCTTC. V gene TRBV30 combines with J gene TRBJ1-2; TRBD1 agrees at 7 bases. The CDR3 runs to 12 residues. Germline values: CDR1 GTSNPN, CDR2 SVGIG (reference sequence). After removal of 2 bases from V and 7 bases from J, the junction contained 4 bases not matched to a gene.

This sequence joins TRBV11-2 and TRBJ1-1; no clear D. The CDR3 loop spans 14 amino acids. Germline CDR1 SGHAT, CDR2 FQNNGV. V lost 5 bases and J 4 bases, leaving 14 bases between the germline ends. This CDR3 is CASSASGMGTEAFF. The CDR3, as DNA: TGTGCCAGCAGCGCCTCAGGAATGGGCACTGAAGCTTTCTTT.

The V call is TRBV19, the J call TRBJ1-2, with 8 nucleotides matching TRBD1. V shed 7 bases and J 4 bases; nucleotides not matched to a gene: 5. This CDR3 is built from 13 residues. CDR1 is LNHDA, CDR2 SQIVND, per germline (reference sequence). The CDR3 DNA follows: TGTGCCAGTACCCCGACAGGGGTCTATGGCTACACCTTC. Translated, it gives CASTPTGVYGYTF.

This chain links TRBV5-1 with TRBJ2-1; TRBD2 agrees at 7 bases. The germline gives CDR1 SGHRS, CDR2 YFSETQ. The J segment lost 4 bases and the V segment lost 0 bases, leaving 4 bases of the junction unmatched. The CDR3 length is 15 residues. Here the CDR3 reads CASSLVSSGYNEQFF. Written as DNA, the CDR3 is TGCGCCAGCAGCTTGGTGTCTAGCGGATACAATGAGCAGTTCTTC. Using reference TRBV5-1 and TRBJ2-1 for the parts outside the CDR3, the full variable domain is KAGVTQTPRYLIKTRGQQVTLSCSPISGHRSVSWYQQTPGQGLQFLFEYFSETQRNKGNFPGRFSGRQFSNSRSEMNVSTLELGDSALYLCASSLVSSGYNEQFFGPGTRLTVL.

The chain combines TRBV6-5 with TRBJ2-1, with D possibly being TRBD1 (6 bases). CDR3 size: 14 residues. Between the trimmed V and J ends, which lost 6 bases and 3 bases, there was a span of 12 bases. Looked up from germline, CDR1 is MNHEY and CDR2 is SVGAGI. The CDR3 loop is CASSQGPLYNEQFF. For the CDR3, the DNA is TGTGCCAGCAGCCAGGGGCCGCTCTACAATGAGCAGTTCTTC.

This clone is a singleton in its sample. The chain joins TRBV9 to TRBJ2-2, with D unresolved. The CDR3 extends over 13 amino acids. The germline V gene has CDR1 SGDLS and CDR2 YYNGEE. Deletions cut 4 bases from V and 0 bases from J, with 4 bases between. The CDR3 DNA is TGTGCCAGCAGCCCAGCGAACACCGGGGAGCTGTTTTTT. Protein product: CASSPANTGELFF.

The rearrangement links TRBV7-8 to TRBJ2-5; 11 bases match TRBD2. This CDR3 has 15 amino acids. J gave up 5 bases and V 5 bases, and 7 bases lay outside the gene matches. Germline CDR1 is SGHVS and CDR2 is FQNEAQ. The CDR3 DNA reads as TGTGCCAGCAGCCCCGGGCTAGCGGGAGGTGAGACCCAGTACTTC. Its protein is CASSPGLAGGETQYF.

This clone was detected only a few times. The chain links TRBV5-1 to TRBJ2-7, with D possibly being TRBD2 (6 bases). This CDR3 is 16 amino acids long. Germline lookup yields CDR1 SGHRS and CDR2 YFSETQ. V dropped 7 bases and J dropped 0 bases, with 20 bases sitting between them. DNA for the CDR3: TGCGCCAGCCAGGGAGGTATCGAAACAGCCTCCTACGAGCAGTACTTC. Protein: CASQGGIETASYEQYF.